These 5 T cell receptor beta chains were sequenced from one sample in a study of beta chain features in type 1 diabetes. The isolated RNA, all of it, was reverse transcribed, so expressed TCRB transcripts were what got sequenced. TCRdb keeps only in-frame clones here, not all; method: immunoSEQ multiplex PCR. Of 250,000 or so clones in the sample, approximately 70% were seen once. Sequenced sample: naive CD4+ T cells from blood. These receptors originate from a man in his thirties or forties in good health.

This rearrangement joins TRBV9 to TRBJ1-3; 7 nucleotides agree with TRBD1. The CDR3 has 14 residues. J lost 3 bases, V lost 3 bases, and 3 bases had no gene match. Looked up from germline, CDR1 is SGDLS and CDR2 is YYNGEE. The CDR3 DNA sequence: TGTGCCAGCAGCGCGGGACAGTTTGGAAACACCATATATTTT. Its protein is CASSAGQFGNTIYF.

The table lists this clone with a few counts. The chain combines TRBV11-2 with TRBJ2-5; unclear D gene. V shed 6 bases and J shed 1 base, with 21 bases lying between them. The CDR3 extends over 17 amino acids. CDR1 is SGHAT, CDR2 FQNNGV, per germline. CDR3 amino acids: CASSYDPIGTSQETQYF. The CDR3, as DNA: TGTGCCAGCAGTTACGATCCAATCGGCACAAGCCAAGAGACCCAGTACTTC.

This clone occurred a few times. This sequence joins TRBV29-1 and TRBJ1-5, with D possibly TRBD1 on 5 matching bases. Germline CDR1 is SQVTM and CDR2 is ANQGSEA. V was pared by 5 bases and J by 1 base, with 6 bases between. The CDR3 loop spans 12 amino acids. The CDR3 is CSVSGSNQPQHF. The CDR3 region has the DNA TGCAGCGTTTCAGGGAGCAATCAGCCCCAGCATTTT.

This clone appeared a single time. CDR3 sequence reads: CASSLASQETQYF. CDR3 in DNA: TGTGCCAGCAGTTTAGCGTCTCAAGAGACCCAGTACTTC. The rearrangement links TRBV14 to TRBJ2-5; D is perhaps TRBD2 (5 bases). Between the trimmed V and J ends, which lost 6 bases and 2 bases, there was a span of 10 bases. CDR3 length: 13 residues. The germline V gene has CDR1 SGHDN and CDR2 FVKESK.

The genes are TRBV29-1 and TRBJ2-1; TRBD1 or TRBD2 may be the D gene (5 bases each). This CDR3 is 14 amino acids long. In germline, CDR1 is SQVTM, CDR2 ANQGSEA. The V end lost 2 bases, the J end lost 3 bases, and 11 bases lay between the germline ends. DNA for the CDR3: TGCAGCGTTGAAAAACGGGACCACTACAATGAGCAGTTCTTC. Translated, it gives CSVEKRDHYNEQFF.